Listed here is a single T cell receptor beta chain. Its antigen is unknown. CDR3 size: 15 residues. The V and J ends lost 2 bases and 5 bases respectively, with 13 bases between them. The germline V gene has CDR1 SGHTA and CDR2 FQGNSA. Once RNA had been extracted, it was reverse transcribed into cDNA to act as the sequencing template. Using immunoSEQ multiplex PCR, the repertoire was profiled, and TCRdb retains in-frame clones only, with some absent. Found here are 100,000 to 150,000 clones, roughly 61% of them singletons; the top ten hold roughly 4.3%. This specimen belongs to a study of CD8+ T cells in alopecia areata. Across the whole study: Treated patients were given 5 to 10 mg oral tofacitinib twice daily.

General observations from the study: Sequencing of scalp tissue also captures the resident alphabeta T cells of normal skin. Researchers report lesional scalp, most notably alopecia totalis/universalis, outstripped normal scalp in clonality.

Lesional scalp tissue (obtained by punch biopsy) and peripheral blood were collected from alopecia areata patients. The clonotype originates from a human donor with alopecia areata. The V gene is TRBV7-2, the J gene TRBJ1-5; possible D gene TRBD1, 6 bases. Source: CD4+ T cells sorted from blood, taken at week 0. CDR3 sequence: CASSLFRTVDQPQHF. CDR3 DNA: TGTGCCAGCAGCTTATTCAGGACAGTAGATCAGCCCCAGCATTTT.